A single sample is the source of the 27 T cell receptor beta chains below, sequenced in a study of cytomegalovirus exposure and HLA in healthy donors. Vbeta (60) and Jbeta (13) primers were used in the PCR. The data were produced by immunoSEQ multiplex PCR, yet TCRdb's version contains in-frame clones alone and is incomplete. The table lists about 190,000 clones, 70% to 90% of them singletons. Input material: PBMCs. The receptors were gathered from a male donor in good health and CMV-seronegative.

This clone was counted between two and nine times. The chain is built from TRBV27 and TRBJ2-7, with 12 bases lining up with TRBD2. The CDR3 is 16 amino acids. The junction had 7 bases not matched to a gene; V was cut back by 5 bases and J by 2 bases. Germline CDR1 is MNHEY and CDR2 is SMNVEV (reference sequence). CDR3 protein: CASSPQLAGGPYEQYF. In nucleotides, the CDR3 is TGTGCCAGCAGTCCGCAGCTAGCGGGAGGGCCCTACGAGCAGTACTTC.

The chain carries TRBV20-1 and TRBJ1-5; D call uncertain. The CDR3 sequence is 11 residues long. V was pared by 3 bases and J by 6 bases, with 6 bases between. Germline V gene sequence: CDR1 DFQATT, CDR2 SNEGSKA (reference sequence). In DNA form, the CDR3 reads TGCAGTGCTAGGGGGAGTCAGCCCCAGCATTTT. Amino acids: CSARGSQPQHF.

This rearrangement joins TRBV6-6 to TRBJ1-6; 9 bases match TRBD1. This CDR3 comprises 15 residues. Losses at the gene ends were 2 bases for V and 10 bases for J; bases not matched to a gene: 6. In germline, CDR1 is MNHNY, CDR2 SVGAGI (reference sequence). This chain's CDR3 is CASSYQGQGPSPLHF. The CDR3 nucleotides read TGTGCCAGCAGTTACCAGGGACAGGGCCCCTCACCCCTCCACTTT.

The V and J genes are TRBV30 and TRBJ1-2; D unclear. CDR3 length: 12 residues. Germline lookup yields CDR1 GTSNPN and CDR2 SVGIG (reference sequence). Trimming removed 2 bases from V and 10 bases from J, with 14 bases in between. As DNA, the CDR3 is TGTGCCTGGAGTAACGGCCCGGGATCCTACACCTTC. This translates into CAWSNGPGSYTF. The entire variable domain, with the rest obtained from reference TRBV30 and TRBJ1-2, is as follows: SQTIHQWPATLVQPVGSPLSLECTVEGTSNPNLYWYRQAAGRGLQLLFYSVGIGQISSEVPQNLSASRPQDRQFILSSKKLLLSDSGFYLCAWSNGPGSYTFGSGTRLTVV.

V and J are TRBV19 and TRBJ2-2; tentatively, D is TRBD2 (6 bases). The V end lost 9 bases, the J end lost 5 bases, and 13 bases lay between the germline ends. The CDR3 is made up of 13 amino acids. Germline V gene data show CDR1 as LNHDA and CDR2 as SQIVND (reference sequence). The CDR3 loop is CASALAGTGELFF. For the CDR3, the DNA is TGTGCCAGCGCTCTTGCGGGAACCGGGGAGCTGTTTTTT.

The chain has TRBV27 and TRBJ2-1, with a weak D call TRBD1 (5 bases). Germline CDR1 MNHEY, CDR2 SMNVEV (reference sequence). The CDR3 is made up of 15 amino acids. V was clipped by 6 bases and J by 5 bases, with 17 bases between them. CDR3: CASRMVGRLDNEQFF. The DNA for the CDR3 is TGTGCCAGCAGGATGGTGGGGCGGCTTGACAATGAGCAGTTCTTC.

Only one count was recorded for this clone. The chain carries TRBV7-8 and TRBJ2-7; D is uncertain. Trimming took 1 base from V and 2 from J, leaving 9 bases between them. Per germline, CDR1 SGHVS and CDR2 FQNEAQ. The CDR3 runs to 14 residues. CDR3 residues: CASSLDSPAYEQYF. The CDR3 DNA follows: TGTGCCAGCAGCTTAGACAGCCCCGCCTACGAGCAGTACTTC.

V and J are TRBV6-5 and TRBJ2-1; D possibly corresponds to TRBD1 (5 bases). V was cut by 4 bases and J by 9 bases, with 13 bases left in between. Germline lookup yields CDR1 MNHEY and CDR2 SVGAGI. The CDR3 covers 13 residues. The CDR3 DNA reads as TGTGCCAGCAGTTCAGGGAAGGATGGTGAGCAGTTCTTC. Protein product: CASSSGKDGEQFF.

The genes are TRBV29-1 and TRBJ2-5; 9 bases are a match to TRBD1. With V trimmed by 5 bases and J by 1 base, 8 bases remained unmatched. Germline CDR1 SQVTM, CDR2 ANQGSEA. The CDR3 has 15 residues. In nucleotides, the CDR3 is TGCAGCGTTTCCACCGGGACAGGGATCCAAGAGACCCAGTACTTC. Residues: CSVSTGTGIQETQYF.

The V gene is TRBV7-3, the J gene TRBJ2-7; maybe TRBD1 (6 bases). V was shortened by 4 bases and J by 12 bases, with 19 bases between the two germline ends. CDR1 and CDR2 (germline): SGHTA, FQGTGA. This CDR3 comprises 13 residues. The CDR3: CASSYTGLPPSYF. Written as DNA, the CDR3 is TGTGCCAGCAGCTACACAGGGTTACCTCCCTCGTACTTC.

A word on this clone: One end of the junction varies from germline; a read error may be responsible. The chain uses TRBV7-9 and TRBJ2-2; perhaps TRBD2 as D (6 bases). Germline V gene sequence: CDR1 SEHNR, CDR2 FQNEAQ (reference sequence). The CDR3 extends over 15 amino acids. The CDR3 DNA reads TGTGCCAGCAGCTCCACGGAGGGAAATACCGGGGGGCTGTTTTTT. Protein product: CASSSTEGNTGGLFF.

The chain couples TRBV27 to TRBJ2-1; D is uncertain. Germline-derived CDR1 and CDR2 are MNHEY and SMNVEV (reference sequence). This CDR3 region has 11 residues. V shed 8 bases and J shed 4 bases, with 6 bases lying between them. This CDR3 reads CASLQYNEQFF. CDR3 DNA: TGTGCCAGCCTCCAGTACAATGAGCAGTTCTTC.

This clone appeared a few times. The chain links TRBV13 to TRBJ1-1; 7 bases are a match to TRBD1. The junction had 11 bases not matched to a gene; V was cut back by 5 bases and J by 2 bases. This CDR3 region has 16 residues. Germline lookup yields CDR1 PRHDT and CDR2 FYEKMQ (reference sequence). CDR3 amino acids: CASSPSRDSYNTEAFF. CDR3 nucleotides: TGTGCCAGCAGCCCTTCCCGGGACAGTTATAACACTGAAGCTTTCTTT.

Written as DNA, the CDR3 is TGCAGCGTTGAAGGCAGGGGGGCCTACGAGCAGTACTTC. It specifies CSVEGRGAYEQYF. This sequence joins TRBV29-1 and TRBJ2-7; the D gene is possibly TRBD1 (7 bases). Germline loops: CDR1 SQVTM, CDR2 ANQGSEA. This CDR3 is built from 13 residues. Trimming removed 1 base from V and 2 bases from J, with 9 bases in between.

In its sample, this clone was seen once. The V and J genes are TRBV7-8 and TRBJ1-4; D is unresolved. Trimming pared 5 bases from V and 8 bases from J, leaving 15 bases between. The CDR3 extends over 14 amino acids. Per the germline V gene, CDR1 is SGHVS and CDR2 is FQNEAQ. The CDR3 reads CASSPPGLAEKLFF. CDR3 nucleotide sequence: TGTGCCAGCAGCCCGCCGGGGTTAGCGGAAAAACTGTTTTTT.

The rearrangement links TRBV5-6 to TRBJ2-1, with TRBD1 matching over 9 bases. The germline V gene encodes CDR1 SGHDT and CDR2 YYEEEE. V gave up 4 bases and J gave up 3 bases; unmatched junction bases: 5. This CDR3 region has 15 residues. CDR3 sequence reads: CASSIGQGHYNEQFF. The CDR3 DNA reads TGTGCCAGCAGCATCGGACAGGGGCACTACAATGAGCAGTTCTTC. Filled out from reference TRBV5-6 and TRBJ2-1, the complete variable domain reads DAGVTQSPTHLIKTRGQQVTLRCSPKSGHDTVSWYQQALGQGPQFIFQYYEEEERQRGNFPDRFSGHQFPNYSSELNVNALLLGDSALYLCASSIGQGHYNEQFFGPGTRLTVL.

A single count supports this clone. The CDR3 DNA reads TGTGCCACCAGCAGAGCCCGACTAGAGGTAGAGACCCAGTACTTC. Translated, it gives CATSRARLEVETQYF. The chain joins TRBV15 to TRBJ2-5; possibly TRBD2 for D (6 bases). V lost 1 base, J lost 4 bases, and 13 bases lay in between. The CDR3 is made up of 15 amino acids. CDR1 is LNHNV and CDR2 is YYDKDF in the germline V gene (reference sequence).

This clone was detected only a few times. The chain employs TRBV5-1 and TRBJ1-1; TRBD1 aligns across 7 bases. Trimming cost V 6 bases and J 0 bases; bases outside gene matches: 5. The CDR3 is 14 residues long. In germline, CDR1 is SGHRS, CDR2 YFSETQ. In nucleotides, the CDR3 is TGCGCCAGCACCCTGACAGGGATGAACACTGAAGCTTTCTTT. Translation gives CASTLTGMNTEAFF.

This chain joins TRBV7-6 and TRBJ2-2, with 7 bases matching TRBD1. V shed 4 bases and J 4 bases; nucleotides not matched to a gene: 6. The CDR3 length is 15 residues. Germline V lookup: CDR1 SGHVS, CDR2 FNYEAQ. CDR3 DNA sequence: TGTGCCAGCAGCTGGGGGACAGTGCCCACCGGGGAGCTGTTTTTT. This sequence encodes CASSWGTVPTGELFF.

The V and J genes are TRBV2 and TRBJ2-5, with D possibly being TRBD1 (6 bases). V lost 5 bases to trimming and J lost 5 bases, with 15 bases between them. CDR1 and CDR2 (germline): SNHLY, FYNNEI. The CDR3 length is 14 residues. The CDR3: CASSPDLGAETQYF. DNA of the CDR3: TGTGCCAGCAGTCCCGACTTGGGGGCGGAGACCCAGTACTTC.

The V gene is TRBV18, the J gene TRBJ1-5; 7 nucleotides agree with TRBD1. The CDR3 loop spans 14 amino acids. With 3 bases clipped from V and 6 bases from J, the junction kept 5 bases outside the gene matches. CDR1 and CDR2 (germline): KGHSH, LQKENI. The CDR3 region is CASSPTQGFQPQHF. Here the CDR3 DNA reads TGTGCCAGCTCACCTACACAGGGGTTTCAGCCCCAGCATTTT. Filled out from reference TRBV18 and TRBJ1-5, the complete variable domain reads NAGVMQNPRHLVRRRGQEARLRCSPMKGHSHVYWYRQLPEEGLKFMVYLQKENIIDESGMPKERFSAEFPKEGPSILRIQQVVRGDSAAYFCASSPTQGFQPQHFGDGTRLSIL.

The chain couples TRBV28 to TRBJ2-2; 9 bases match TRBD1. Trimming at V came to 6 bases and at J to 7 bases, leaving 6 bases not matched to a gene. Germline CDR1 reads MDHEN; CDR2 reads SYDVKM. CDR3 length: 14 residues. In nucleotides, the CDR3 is TGTGCCAGCAGCCTGGACAGGGGAGGCGGGGAGCTGTTTTTT. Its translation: CASSLDRGGGELFF.

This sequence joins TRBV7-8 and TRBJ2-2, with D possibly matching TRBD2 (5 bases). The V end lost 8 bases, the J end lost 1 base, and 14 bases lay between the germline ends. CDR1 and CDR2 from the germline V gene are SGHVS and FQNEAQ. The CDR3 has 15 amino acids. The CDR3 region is CASGRERLNTGELFF. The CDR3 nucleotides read TGTGCCAGCGGTAGGGAGCGCTTGAACACCGGGGAGCTGTTTTTT.

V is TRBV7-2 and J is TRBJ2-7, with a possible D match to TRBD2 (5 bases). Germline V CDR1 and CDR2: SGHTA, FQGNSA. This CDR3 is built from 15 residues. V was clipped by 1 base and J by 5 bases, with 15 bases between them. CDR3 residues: CASSLGPTTIDEQYF. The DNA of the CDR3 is TGTGCCAGCAGCTTAGGACCGACTACCATCGACGAGCAGTACTTC. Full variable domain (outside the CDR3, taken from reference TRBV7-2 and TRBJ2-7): GAGVSQSPSNKVTEKGKDVELRCDPISGHTALYWYRQSLGQGLEFLIYFQGNSAPDKSGLPSDRFSAERTGGSVSTLTIQRTQQEDSAVYLCASSLGPTTIDEQYFGPGTRLTVT.

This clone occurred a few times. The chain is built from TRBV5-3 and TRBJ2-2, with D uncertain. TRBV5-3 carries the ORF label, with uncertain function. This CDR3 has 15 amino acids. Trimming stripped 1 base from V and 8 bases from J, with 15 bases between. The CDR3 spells CARSLSLVVSGELFF. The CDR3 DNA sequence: TGTGCCAGAAGCTTGTCCTTGGTAGTCTCTGGGGAGCTGTTTTTT.

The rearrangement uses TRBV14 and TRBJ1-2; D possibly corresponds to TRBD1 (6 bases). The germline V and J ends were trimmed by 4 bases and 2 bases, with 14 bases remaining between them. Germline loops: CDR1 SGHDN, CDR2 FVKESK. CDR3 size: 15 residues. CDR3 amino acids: CASSLTGTRNYGYTF. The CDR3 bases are TGTGCCAGCAGCCTCACCGGGACAAGAAACTATGGCTACACCTTC.

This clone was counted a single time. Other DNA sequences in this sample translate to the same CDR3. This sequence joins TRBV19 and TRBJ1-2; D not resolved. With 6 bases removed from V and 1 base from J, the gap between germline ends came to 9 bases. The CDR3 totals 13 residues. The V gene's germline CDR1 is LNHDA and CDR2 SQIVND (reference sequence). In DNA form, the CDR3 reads TGTGCCAGTAGCATGCGGGGTAACTATGGCTACACCTTC. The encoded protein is CASSMRGNYGYTF.